A selection of T cell receptor beta chains follows, all from one sample in a study of CD8 T cells in ankylosing spondylitis. TCRdb re-analysed the 5' RACE reads in MiXCR, keeping a single row per CDR3 protein. The sample records 150,000 to 200,000 distinct CDR3 sequences, 25% to 35% being singletons. The specimen sequenced was synovial fluid, either unsorted or a sorted T cell fraction (not recorded which). Every receptor here comes from a male donor with ankylosing spondylitis. CDR3s include the opening cysteine and the closing phenylalanine or tryptophan.

J: TRBJ1-1; V: TRBV5-1; CDR3: CASSGGQGSTEAFF
J: TRBJ2-3; V: TRBV11-2; CDR3: CASSYRGSGGASTDTQYF
J: TRBJ2-1; V: TRBV7-3; CDR3: CASSFSGGASNEQFF
J: TRBJ2-1; V: TRBV20-1; CDR3: CSATPGQYNEQFF
J: TRBJ2-7; V: TRBV10-3; CDR3: CAIGGPGRTYEQYF
J: TRBJ2-2; V: TRBV5-6; CDR3: CASSFEAGRTGELFF
J: TRBJ2-1; V: TRBV5-1; CDR3: CASSIPSGSFYNEQFF
J: TRBJ1-2; V: TRBV19; CDR3: CASSIPGNYGYTF
J: TRBJ2-1; V: TRBV24-1; CDR3: CATSDLAGAARYEQFF
J: TRBJ2-3; V: TRBV15; CDR3: CATSRGADTQYF
J: TRBJ1-1; V: TRBV4-2; CDR3: CASSQDQTGEAEAFF
J: TRBJ2-1; V: TRBV28; CDR3: CASSQAGTMSHEQFF
J: TRBJ1-3; V: TRBV4-2; CDR3: CASSQGPSAGGEGNTIYF
J: TRBJ1-2; V: TRBV12-3/TRBV12-4; CDR3: CASTMTVNYGYTF
J: TRBJ2-2; V: TRBV5-1; CDR3: CASNPTATSGGLKGGELFF
J: TRBJ1-3; V: TRBV14; CDR3: CASSQDRGRGNTIYF
J: TRBJ2-6; V: TRBV28; CDR3: CASSSFPGANVLTF
J: TRBJ2-7; V: TRBV6-5; CDR3: CASRTGTYEQYF
J: TRBJ1-3; V: TRBV20-1; CDR3: CSARGVGNSIYF
J: TRBJ1-1; V: TRBV12-3/TRBV12-4; CDR3: CASTLRGEAFF
J: TRBJ1-6; V: TRBV5-1; CDR3: CASSPTGGKSPLHF
J: TRBJ1-1; V: TRBV20-1; CDR3: CSARIGTGNTEAFF
J: TRBJ2-3; V: TRBV9; CDR3: CASSVDLVTDTQYF
J: TRBJ1-6; V: TRBV12-3/TRBV12-4; CDR3: CASSLFPSPLHF
J: TRBJ2-3; V: TRBV21-1; CDR3: CASSKDQRRDTKHNTDTQYF
J: TRBJ2-7; V: TRBV7-2; CDR3: CASSLQGVTYEQYF
J: TRBJ2-6; V: TRBV9; CDR3: CASSVEVSGANVLTF
J: TRBJ2-7; V: TRBV20-1; CDR3: CSAPLAVYEQYF
J: TRBJ2-7; V: TRBV18; CDR3: CASSPRGRIYEQYF
J: TRBJ2-5; V: TRBV12-5; CDR3: CASGFGLAETQYF
J: TRBJ2-7; V: TRBV7-9; CDR3: CASSLARGQGMVYEQYF
J: TRBJ1-6; V: TRBV27; CDR3: CASSRDFVTLHF
J: TRBJ2-3; V: TRBV7-8; CDR3: CASSRRDGGFTDTQYF
J: TRBJ1-1; V: TRBV7-2; CDR3: CASSSGSWNTEAFF
J: TRBJ1-2; V: TRBV28; CDR3: CASSWGTPHTF
J: TRBJ1-1; V: TRBV7-3; CDR3: CASSLQGTTEAFF
J: TRBJ2-6; V: TRBV5-1; CDR3: CASSLEPPGFGANVLTF
J: TRBJ1-3; V: TRBV20-1; CDR3: CSAGTGGKGNTIYF
J: TRBJ2-3; V: TRBV5-6; CDR3: CASSAGTGRTDTQYF
J: TRBJ2-1; V: TRBV28; CDR3: CASSGRTIRNEQFF
J: TRBJ2-3; V: TRBV9; CDR3: CASSLSPRDTQYF
J: TRBJ1-1; V: TRBV18; CDR3: CASSPAGRNTEAFF
J: TRBJ2-5; V: TRBV20-1; CDR3: CSARLSTGGVETQYF
J: TRBJ1-1; V: TRBV6-5; CDR3: CASSYNGGNTEAFF
J: TRBJ1-6; V: TRBV6-4; CDR3: CASSDKGLYNSPLHF
J: TRBJ2-3; V: TRBV20-1; CDR3: CSARKQGTSTDTQYF